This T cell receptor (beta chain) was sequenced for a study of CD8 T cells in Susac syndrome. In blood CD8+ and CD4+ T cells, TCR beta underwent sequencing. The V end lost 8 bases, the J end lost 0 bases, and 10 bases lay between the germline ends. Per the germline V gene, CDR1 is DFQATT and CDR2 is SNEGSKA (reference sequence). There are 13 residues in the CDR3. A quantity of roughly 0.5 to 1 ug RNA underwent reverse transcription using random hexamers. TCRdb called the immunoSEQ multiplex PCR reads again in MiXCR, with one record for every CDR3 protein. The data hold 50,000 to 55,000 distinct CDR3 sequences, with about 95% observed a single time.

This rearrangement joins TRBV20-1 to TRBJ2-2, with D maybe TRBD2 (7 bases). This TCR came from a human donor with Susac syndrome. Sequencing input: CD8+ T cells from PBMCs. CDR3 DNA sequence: TGCAGTACGGGGGGCCCGAACACCGGGGAGCTGTTTTTT. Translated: CSTGGPNTGELFF.